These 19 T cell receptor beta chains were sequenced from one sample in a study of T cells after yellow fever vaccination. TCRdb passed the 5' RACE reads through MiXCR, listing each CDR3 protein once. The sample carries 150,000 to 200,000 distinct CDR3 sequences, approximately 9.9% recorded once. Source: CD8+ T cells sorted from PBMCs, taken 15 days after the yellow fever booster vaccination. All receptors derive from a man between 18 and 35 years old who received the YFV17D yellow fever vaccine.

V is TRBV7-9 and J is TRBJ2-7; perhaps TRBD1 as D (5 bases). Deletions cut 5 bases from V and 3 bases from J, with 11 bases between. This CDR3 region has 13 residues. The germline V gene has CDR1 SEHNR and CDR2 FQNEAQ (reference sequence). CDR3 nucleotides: TGTGCCAGCAGCCGAGACGGACACTACGAGCAGTACTTC. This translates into CASSRDGHYEQYF.

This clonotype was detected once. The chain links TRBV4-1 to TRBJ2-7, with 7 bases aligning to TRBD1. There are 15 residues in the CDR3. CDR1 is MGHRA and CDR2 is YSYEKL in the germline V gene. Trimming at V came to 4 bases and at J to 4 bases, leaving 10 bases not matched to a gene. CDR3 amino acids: CASSPTRTGSYEQYF. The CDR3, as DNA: TGCGCCAGCAGCCCGACCAGGACAGGCAGTTACGAGCAGTACTTC.

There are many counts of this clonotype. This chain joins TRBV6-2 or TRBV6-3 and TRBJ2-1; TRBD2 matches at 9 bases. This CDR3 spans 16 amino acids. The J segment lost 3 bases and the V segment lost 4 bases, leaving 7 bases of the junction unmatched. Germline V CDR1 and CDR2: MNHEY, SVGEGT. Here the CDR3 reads CASSSIAGVYYNEQFF. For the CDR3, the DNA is TGTGCCAGCAGTTCGATAGCGGGGGTATACTACAATGAGCAGTTCTTC.

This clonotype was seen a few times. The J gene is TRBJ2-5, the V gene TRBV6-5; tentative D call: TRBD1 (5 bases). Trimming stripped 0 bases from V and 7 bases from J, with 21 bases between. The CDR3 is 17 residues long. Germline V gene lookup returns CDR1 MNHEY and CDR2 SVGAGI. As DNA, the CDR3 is TGTGCCAGCAGTTACTCCAACTTTGACAGTCCCCTGGGGACCCAGTACTTC. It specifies CASSYSNFDSPLGTQYF.

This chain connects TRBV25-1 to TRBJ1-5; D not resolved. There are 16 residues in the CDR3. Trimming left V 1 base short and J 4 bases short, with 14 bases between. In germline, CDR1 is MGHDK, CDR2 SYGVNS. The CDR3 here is CASSEFAGKENQPQHF. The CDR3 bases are TGTGCCAGCAGTGAATTCGCGGGGAAAGAGAATCAGCCCCAGCATTTT.

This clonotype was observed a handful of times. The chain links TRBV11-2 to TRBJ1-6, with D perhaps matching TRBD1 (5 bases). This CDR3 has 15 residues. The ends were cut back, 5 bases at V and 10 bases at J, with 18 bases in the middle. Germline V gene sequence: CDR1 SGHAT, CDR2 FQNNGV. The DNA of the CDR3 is TGTGCCAGCAGCCCTGGCCGGGGACGCGAGTCACCCCTCCACTTT. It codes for CASSPGRGRESPLHF.

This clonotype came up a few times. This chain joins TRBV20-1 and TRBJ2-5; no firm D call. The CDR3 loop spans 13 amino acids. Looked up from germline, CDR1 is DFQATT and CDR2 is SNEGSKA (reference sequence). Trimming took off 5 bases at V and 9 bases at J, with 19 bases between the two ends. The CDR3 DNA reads TGCAGTGCTCCTAGACTCTCCCCCCGGGCCCAGTACTTC. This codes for CSAPRLSPRAQYF.

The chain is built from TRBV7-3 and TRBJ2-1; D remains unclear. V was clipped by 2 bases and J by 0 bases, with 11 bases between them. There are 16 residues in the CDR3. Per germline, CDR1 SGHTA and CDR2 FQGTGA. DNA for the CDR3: TGTGCCAGCAGCTTACACCTGGACGGCTCCTACAATGAGCAGTTCTTC. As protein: CASSLHLDGSYNEQFF. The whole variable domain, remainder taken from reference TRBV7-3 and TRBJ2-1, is GAGVSQTPSNKVTEKGKYVELRCDPISGHTALYWYRQSLGQGPEFLIYFQGTGAADDSGLPNDRFFAVRPEGSVSTLKIQRTERGDSAVYLCASSLHLDGSYNEQFFGPGTRLTVL.

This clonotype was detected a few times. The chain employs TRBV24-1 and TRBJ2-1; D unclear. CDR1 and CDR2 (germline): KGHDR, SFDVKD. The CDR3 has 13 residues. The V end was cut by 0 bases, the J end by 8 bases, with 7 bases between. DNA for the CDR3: TGTGCCACCAGTGATTTGCAATTCCATGAGCAGTTCTTC. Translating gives CATSDLQFHEQFF.

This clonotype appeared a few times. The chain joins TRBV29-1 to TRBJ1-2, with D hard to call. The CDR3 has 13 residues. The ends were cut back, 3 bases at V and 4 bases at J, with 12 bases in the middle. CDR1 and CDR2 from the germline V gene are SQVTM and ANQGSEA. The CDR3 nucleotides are TGCAGCGTTGACAGCCTACGCACCTATGGCTACACCTTC. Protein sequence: CSVDSLRTYGYTF.

The CDR3 nucleotides read TGTGCCAGCAGTTTATCCTTGACAGGACTGGGCCTATATGGCTACACCTTC. This sequence encodes CASSLSLTGLGLYGYTF. The gene calls are TRBV27 and TRBJ1-2; perhaps TRBD1 as D (6 bases). Per the germline V gene, CDR1 is MNHEY and CDR2 is SMNVEV (reference sequence). V shed 0 bases and J shed 5 bases, with 19 bases lying between them. There are 17 residues in the CDR3.

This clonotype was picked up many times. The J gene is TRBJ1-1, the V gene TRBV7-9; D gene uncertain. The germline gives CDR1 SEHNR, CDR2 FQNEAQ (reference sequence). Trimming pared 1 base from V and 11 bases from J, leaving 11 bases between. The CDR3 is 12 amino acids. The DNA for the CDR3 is TGTGCCAGCAGCTTAGGGATTATTGGGGCTTTCTTT. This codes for CASSLGIIGAFF.

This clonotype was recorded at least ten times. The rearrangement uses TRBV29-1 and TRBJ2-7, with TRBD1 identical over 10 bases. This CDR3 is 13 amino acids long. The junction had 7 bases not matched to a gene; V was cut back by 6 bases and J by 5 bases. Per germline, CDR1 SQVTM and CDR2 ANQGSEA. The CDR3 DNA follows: TGCAGCGTCTTTTGGACAGGGGGTAACGAGCAGTACTTC. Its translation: CSVFWTGGNEQYF.

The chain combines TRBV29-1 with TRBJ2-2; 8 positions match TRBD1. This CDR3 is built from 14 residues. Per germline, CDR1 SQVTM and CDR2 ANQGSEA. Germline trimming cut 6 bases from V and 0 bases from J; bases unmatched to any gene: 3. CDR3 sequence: CSVQDRANTGELFF. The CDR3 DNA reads TGCAGCGTCCAGGACAGGGCGAACACCGGGGAGCTGTTTTTT.

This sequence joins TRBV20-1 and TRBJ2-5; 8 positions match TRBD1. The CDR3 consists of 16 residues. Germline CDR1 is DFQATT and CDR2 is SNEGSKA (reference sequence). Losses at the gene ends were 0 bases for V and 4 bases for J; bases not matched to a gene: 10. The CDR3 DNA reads TGCAGTGCTAGAGAGAGGGCCAGGGGGCTCCGAGAGACCCAGTACTTC. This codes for CSARERARGLRETQYF.

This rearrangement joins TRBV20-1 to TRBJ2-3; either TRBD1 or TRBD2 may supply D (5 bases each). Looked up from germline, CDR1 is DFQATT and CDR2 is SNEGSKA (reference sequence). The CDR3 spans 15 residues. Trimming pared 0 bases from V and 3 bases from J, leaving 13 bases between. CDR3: CSARDGAMVTDTQYF. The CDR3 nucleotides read TGCAGTGCTAGAGACGGGGCGATGGTGACAGATACGCAGTATTTT.

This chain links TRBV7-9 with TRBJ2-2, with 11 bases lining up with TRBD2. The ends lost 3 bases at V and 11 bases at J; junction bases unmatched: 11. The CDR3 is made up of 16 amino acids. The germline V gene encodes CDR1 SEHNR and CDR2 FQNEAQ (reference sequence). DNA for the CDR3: TGTGCCAGCAGCTTCTCCTCGGGACTAGCGGCTACCGAGCTGTTTTTT. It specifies CASSFSSGLAATELFF.

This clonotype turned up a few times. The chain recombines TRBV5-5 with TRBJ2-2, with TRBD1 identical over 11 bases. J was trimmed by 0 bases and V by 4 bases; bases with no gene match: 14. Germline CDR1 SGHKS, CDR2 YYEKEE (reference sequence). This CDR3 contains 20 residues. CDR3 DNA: TGTGCCAGCAGCAAATTCACACCGGGACAGGGGGGATCGAACACCGGGGAGCTGTTTTTT. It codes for CASSKFTPGQGGSNTGELFF.

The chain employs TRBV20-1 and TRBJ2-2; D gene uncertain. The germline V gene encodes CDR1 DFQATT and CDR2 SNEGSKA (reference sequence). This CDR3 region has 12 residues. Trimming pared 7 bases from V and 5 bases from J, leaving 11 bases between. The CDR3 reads CSGRHLTGELFF. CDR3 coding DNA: TGCAGTGGAAGACATCTAACCGGGGAGCTGTTTTTT.